Each of the 21 T cell receptor beta chains below was sequenced from the same sample in a study of spatial heterogeneity in lung cancer. One entry per CDR3 protein results from TCRdb running MiXCR on the 5' RACE reads. The sample has about 570 distinct CDR3 sequences, 16% seen once. As for time point: sample taken at primary tumor resection. The specimen was normal lung tissue next to the tumor, collected at surgery. The receptors stem from a male donor with early-stage non-small cell lung cancer.

Judged by abundance, this clonotype is medium-sized (0.01 to 0.1%). This beta chain is off target for a library built for alpha chains, so its abundance means little. As DNA, the CDR3 is TGTGCCAGCAGGGTAGCGGGGACGAAGGAGCAGTTCTTC. It is translated as CASRVAGTKEQFF. The chain joins TRBV12-3 or TRBV12-4 to TRBJ2-1; TRBD2 aligns across 8 bases. Losses at the gene ends were 6 bases for V and 10 bases for J; bases not matched to a gene: 8. This CDR3 comprises 13 residues.

Concerning this clonotype: For a library built for alpha chains, this beta chain is a stray read; little rests on its size. The V and J genes are TRBV3-1 and TRBJ1-2; D uncertain. The CDR3 covers 13 residues. The V gene lost 5 bases and the J gene lost 2 bases, with 9 bases spanning the gap. Looked up from germline, CDR1 is LGHDT and CDR2 is YNNKEL (reference sequence). This CDR3 is CASSSRVNYGYTF. The CDR3 coding sequence is TGTGCCAGCAGCTCTAGGGTAAACTATGGCTACACCTTC. The variable domain in full, completed from reference TRBV3-1 and TRBJ1-2, reads DTAVSQTPKYLVTQMGNDKSIKCEQNLGHDTMYWYKQDSKKFLKIMFSYNNKELIINETVPNRFSPKSPDKAHLNLHINSLELGDSAVYFCASSSRVNYGYTFGSGTRLTVV.

This clonotype was found a few times. Since the library was made to target alpha chains, this beta chain is a stray read and its abundance is not meaningful. CDR3 sequence (DNA): TGTGCCATCAGTGACTGGACTAGCTTGGAGACCCAGTACTTC. It is translated as CAISDWTSLETQYF. J is TRBJ2-5 and V is TRBV10-3; 8 bases align to TRBD2. CDR1 is ENHRY and CDR2 is SYGVKD in the germline V gene. CDR3 length equals 14 residues. Losses at the gene ends were 3 bases for V and 5 bases for J; bases not matched to a gene: 5.

Details on this clonotype: Because the library targeted alpha chains, this beta chain is an off-target read whose size means little. The chain has TRBV10-3 and TRBJ2-2; D call uncertain. Per germline, CDR1 ENHRY and CDR2 SYGVKD. The CDR3 is 15 residues long. V was shortened by 5 bases and J by 7 bases, with 17 bases between the two germline ends. The CDR3 here is CAISSLEVSIGELFF. CDR3 coding DNA: TGTGCCATCAGTTCCTTAGAAGTTAGTATCGGGGAGCTGTTTTTT.

Comment on this clonotype: Because the library targeted alpha chains, this beta chain is an off-target read whose size means little. This chain connects TRBV2 to TRBJ2-5; D not certain. Germline CDR1 reads SNHLY; CDR2 reads FYNNEI. The CDR3 is 11 residues long. With 3 bases removed from V and 4 bases from J, the gap between germline ends came to 3 bases. CDR3 sequence reads: CASSETETQYF. The DNA for the CDR3 is TGTGCCAGCAGTGAGACAGAGACCCAGTACTTC.

A word on this clonotype: This beta chain is an off-target read within a library intended for alpha chains, so its frequency means little. The rearrangement uses TRBV5-4 and TRBJ2-7, with TRBD2 matching 7 bases. CDR1 SGHNT and CDR2 YYREEE come from the germline V gene (reference sequence). V trimming: 0 bases; J trimming: 2 bases; junction bases outside the gene matches: 5. The CDR3 runs to 15 residues. Here the CDR3 reads CASSLAGGGAYEQYF. CDR3 in DNA: TGTGCCAGCAGCTTGGCCGGCGGGGGTGCCTACGAGCAGTACTTC. The full variable domain, completed using reference TRBV5-4 and TRBJ2-7, is ETGVTQSPTHLIKTRGQQVTLRCSSQSGHNTVSWYQQALGQGPQFIFQYYREEENGRGNFPPRFSGLQFPNYSSELNVNALELDDSALYLCASSLAGGGAYEQYFGPGTRLTVT.

As concerns this clonotype: This beta chain turned up in a library designed for alpha chains; as an off-target read, its abundance says little. The CDR3 sequence is CASSVEQGAAGELFF. The DNA of the CDR3 is TGTGCCAGCAGCGTAGAGCAGGGGGCTGCCGGGGAGCTGTTTTTT. This chain connects TRBV9 to TRBJ2-2, with 8 bases lining up with TRBD1. V lost 0 bases, J lost 6 bases, and 4 bases stayed unmatched. The CDR3 is 15 amino acids. The germline gives CDR1 SGDLS, CDR2 YYNGEE. The whole variable domain, remainder taken from reference TRBV9 and TRBJ2-2, is DSGVTQTPKHLITATGQRVTLRCSPRSGDLSVYWYQQSLDQGLQFLIQYYNGEERAKGNILERFSAQQFPDLHSELNLSSLELGDSALYFCASSVEQGAAGELFFGEGSRLTVL.

By frequency in the sample, this clonotype is large (0.1 to 1%). This beta chain was picked up by a library intended for alpha chains and is off target, so its count carries little meaning. This chain connects TRBV6-6 to TRBJ2-1; 7 nucleotides line up with TRBD2. Trimming cost V 7 bases and J 2 bases; bases outside gene matches: 5. Per germline, CDR1 MNHNY and CDR2 SVGAGI (reference sequence). The CDR3 spans 14 residues. The CDR3 nucleotides read TGTGCCAGCATCAGGGAGGGCCCCTACAATGAGCAGTTCTTC. Amino acids: CASIREGPYNEQFF.

This clonotype was seen more than once but under ten times. This beta chain is off target for a library built for alpha chains, so its abundance means little. The chain links TRBV7-2 to TRBJ2-1; 9 positions agree with TRBD2. The CDR3 spans 14 residues. Germline V CDR1 and CDR2: SGHTA, FQGNSA. J was trimmed by 7 bases and V by 2 bases; bases with no gene match: 3. CDR3 sequence reads: CASSLTSGWNEQFF. The CDR3 DNA follows: TGTGCCAGCAGCTTAACTAGCGGGTGGAATGAGCAGTTCTTC.

This clonotype is deemed medium-sized. At one end the junction does not follow the germline gene, possibly because of a read error. This beta chain turned up in a library designed for alpha chains; as an off-target read, its abundance says little. V and J are TRBV2 and TRBJ2-7, with D perhaps matching TRBD1 (5 bases). From germline, CDR1 is SNHLY and CDR2 FYNNEI. CDR3 length: 9 residues. In nucleotides, the CDR3 is TGTGCCAGCAGTGAAGCGCAGGGTTTC. Translated, it gives CASSEAQGF. The full variable domain, completed using reference TRBV2 and TRBJ2-7, is EPEVTQTPSHQVTQMGQEVILRCVPISNHLYFYWYRQILGQKVEFLVSFYNNEISEKSEIFDDQFSVERPDGSNFTLKIRSTKLEDSAMYFCASSEAQGFGPGTRLTVT.

This clonotype qualifies as medium-sized. As an off-target read in a library built for alpha chains, this beta chain has a frequency of little significance. V gene TRBV7-3 combines with J gene TRBJ2-7, with 8 nucleotides matching TRBD2. The CDR3 has 14 amino acids. Germline CDR1 SGHTA, CDR2 FQGTGA. The J segment lost 1 base and the V segment lost 2 bases, leaving 1 base of the junction unmatched. The CDR3 reads CASSLAGGSYEQYF. CDR3 sequence (DNA): TGTGCCAGCAGCTTAGCGGGGGGTTCCTACGAGCAGTACTTC.

Points on this clonotype: A library prepared for alpha chains yielded this beta chain as an off-target read; its size is of little meaning. The CDR3 here is CASSPRRDRGSTGANVLTF. In DNA, the CDR3 is TGTGCCAGCAGTCCACGCCGGGACAGGGGGTCGACTGGGGCCAACGTCCTGACTTTC. The chain is built from TRBV3-1 and TRBJ2-6; 11 positions agree with TRBD1. V dropped 6 bases and J dropped 2; count of bases not matched to a gene: 12. The germline V gene has CDR1 LGHDT and CDR2 YNNKEL (reference sequence). This CDR3 contains 19 residues. Using reference TRBV3-1 and TRBJ2-6 for the parts outside the CDR3, the full variable domain is DTAVSQTPKYLVTQMGNDKSIKCEQNLGHDTMYWYKQDSKKFLKIMFSYNNKELIINETVPNRFSPKSPDKAHLNLHINSLELGDSAVYFCASSPRRDRGSTGANVLTFGAGSRLTVL.

A remark on this clonotype: For a library built for alpha chains, this beta chain is a stray read; little rests on its size. The chain carries TRBV7-2 and TRBJ2-1; TRBD1 matches 9 bases. Germline CDR1 is SGHTA and CDR2 is FQGNSA. The CDR3 is 16 residues long. Losses at the gene ends were 4 bases for V and 7 bases for J; bases not matched to a gene: 11. The CDR3 reads CASSSDRDRAGNEQFF. For the CDR3, the DNA is TGTGCCAGCAGCTCAGACCGGGACAGGGCGGGAAATGAGCAGTTCTTC.

This clonotype is judged medium-sized. Because the library targeted alpha chains, this beta chain is an off-target read whose size means little. The rearrangement links TRBV7-8 to TRBJ2-7; tentative D call: TRBD1 (6 bases). The V end was cut by 1 base, the J end by 4 bases, with 11 bases between. Germline lookup yields CDR1 SGHVS and CDR2 FQNEAQ. This CDR3 contains 14 residues. CDR3 coding DNA: TGTGCCAGCAGCTTAGAAGGGACACAATACGAGCAGTACTTC. Its translation is CASSLEGTQYEQYF.

With respect to this clonotype: Found in a library prepared for alpha chains, this beta chain is an off-target read, and its abundance has little meaning. V usage is TRBV5-4 and J usage is TRBJ2-5; no reliable D call. The CDR3 consists of 16 residues. Trimming took 4 bases from V and 0 from J, leaving 16 bases between them. Germline V CDR1 and CDR2: SGHNT, YYREEE (reference sequence). The CDR3 sequence: CASSTTRWMYQETQYF. CDR3 in DNA: TGTGCCAGCAGCACCACCCGATGGATGTACCAAGAGACCCAGTACTTC.

This clonotype is categorized as medium-sized. This beta chain is an off-target read within a library intended for alpha chains, so its frequency means little. The chain employs TRBV6-5 and TRBJ2-6; D is undetermined. The germline CDR1 and CDR2 sequences are MNHEY and SVGAGI. This CDR3 has 15 residues. The V gene lost 2 bases and the J gene lost 0 bases, with 5 bases spanning the gap. The CDR3 nucleotides are TGTGCCAGCAGTTACACCAGCTCTGGGGCCAACGTCCTGACTTTC. Translation: CASSYTSSGANVLTF.

As regards this clonotype: This beta chain appears as a stray read in a library generated for alpha chains; its size is not informative. The genes are TRBV19 and TRBJ2-1, with 7 positions matching TRBD2. Germline V lookup: CDR1 LNHDA, CDR2 SQIVND (reference sequence). There are 14 residues in the CDR3. V was clipped by 3 bases and J by 6 bases; unmatched bases: 5. In DNA form, the CDR3 reads TGTGCCAGTAGTATCCCTAGCGGAGTCAATGAGCAGTTCTTC. As protein: CASSIPSGVNEQFF.

About this clonotype: In a library made to pick up alpha chains, this beta chain is a stray read with a size that means little. CDR3 region: CASSEKSGTNSYEQYF. In nucleotides, the CDR3 is TGCGCCAGCAGTGAGAAGAGCGGGACTAACTCCTACGAGCAGTACTTC. The V call is TRBV10-2, the J call TRBJ2-7, with 7 bases lining up with TRBD2. Germline V gene data show CDR1 as WSHSY and CDR2 as SAAADI. The CDR3 is 16 residues long. V gave up 2 bases and J gave up 0 bases; unmatched junction bases: 7.

This clonotype is classed as medium-sized. The library was built for alpha chains, so this beta chain is an off-target read and its size means little. The genes are TRBV5-1 and TRBJ2-6; D possibly corresponds to TRBD2 (6 bases). The CDR3 loop spans 15 amino acids. The germline V gene has CDR1 SGHRS and CDR2 YFSETQ. The V and J ends lost 4 bases and 4 bases respectively, with 12 bases between them. The CDR3 region has the DNA TGCGCCAGCAGCCAAGGAGGGGCCGGGGCCAACGTCCTGACTTTC. Amino acid sequence: CASSQGGAGANVLTF.

In its sample, this clonotype is large. This beta chain is an off-target read within a library intended for alpha chains, so its frequency means little. This chain uses TRBV28 with TRBJ2-5; D remains unclear. V lost 6 bases and J 1 base, leaving 6 bases between the germline ends. There are 12 residues in the CDR3. Germline V gene data show CDR1 as MDHEN and CDR2 as SYDVKM. DNA for the CDR3: TGTGCCAGCAGACAGAGCCAAGAGACCCAGTACTTC. Amino acids: CASRQSQETQYF.

About this clonotype itself: This beta chain is an unintended read in a library built for alpha chains; its size means little. The chain has TRBV3-1 and TRBJ1-2, with 7 bases that match TRBD1. Germline-derived CDR1 and CDR2 are LGHDT and YNNKEL (reference sequence). Trimming cost V 0 bases and J 8 bases; bases outside gene matches: 9. The CDR3 consists of 15 residues. The CDR3 here is CASSQDVQGQRGYTF. CDR3 bases: TGTGCCAGCAGCCAAGATGTCCAGGGACAGCGAGGCTACACCTTC.